This T cell receptor (beta chain) is drawn from a study of beta chain features in type 1 diabetes. What was sequenced were expressed TCRB transcripts, since all of the isolated RNA had been reverse transcribed. Data came from immunoSEQ multiplex PCR; TCRdb stores just in-frame clones and leaves some out. The profile covers under 400,000 clones, with roughly 12% appearing a single time and less than 0.02% taken by the ten largest. Study conclusions and caveats: Patients with type 1 diabetes carried fewer insertions and had more deletions at their VDJ junctions.

With respect to this clone: Its antigen remains unknown.

A single heparinised draw of 95 to 150 mL on average was taken per donor. CDR1 and CDR2 (germline): SNHLY, FYNNEI. Trimming took off 6 bases at V and 1 base at J, with 10 bases between the two ends. The CDR3 has 14 residues. This clonotype was sampled from a young man in good health. Sequenced input: naive CD4+ T cells from blood. J is TRBJ1-5 and V is TRBV2; perhaps TRBD1 as D (5 bases). The CDR3 coding sequence is TGTGCCAGCAGGGGACTGGTCAGCAATCAGCCCCAGCATTTT. Its translation is CASRGLVSNQPQHF. Filled out from reference TRBV2 and TRBJ1-5, the complete variable domain reads EPEVTQTPSHQVTQMGQEVILRCVPISNHLYFYWYRQILGQKVEFLVSFYNNEISEKSEIFDDQFSVERPDGSNFTLKIRSTKLEDSAMYFCASRGLVSNQPQHFGDGTRLSIL.